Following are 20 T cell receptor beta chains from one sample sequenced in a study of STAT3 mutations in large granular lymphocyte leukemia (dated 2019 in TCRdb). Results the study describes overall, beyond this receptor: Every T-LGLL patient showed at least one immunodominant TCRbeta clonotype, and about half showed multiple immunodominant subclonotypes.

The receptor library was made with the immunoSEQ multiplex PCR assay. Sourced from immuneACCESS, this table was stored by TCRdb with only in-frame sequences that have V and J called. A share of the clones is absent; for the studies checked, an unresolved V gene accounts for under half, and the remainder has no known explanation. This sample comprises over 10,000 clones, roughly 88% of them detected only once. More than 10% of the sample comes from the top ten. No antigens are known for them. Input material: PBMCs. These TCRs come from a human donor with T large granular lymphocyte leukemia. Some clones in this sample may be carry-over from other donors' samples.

The CDR3 loop is CAWRAAGNTGELFF. CDR3 coding DNA: TGTGCCTGGAGGGCAGCGGGGAACACCGGGGAGCTGTTTTTT. The V and J genes are TRBV30 and TRBJ2-2; maybe TRBD2 (6 bases). V lost 3 bases to trimming and J lost 1 base, with 9 bases between them. There are 14 residues in the CDR3. CDR1 is GTSNPN and CDR2 is SVGIG in the germline V gene (reference sequence).

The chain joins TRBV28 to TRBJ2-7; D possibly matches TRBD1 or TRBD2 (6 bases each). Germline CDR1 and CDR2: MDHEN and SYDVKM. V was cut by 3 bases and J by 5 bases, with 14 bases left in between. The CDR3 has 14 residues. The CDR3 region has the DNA TGTGCCAGCAGTTTTTCCGGAGGGGGGAACGAGCAGTACGTC. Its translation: CASSFSGGGNEQYV.

The CDR3 region has the DNA TGCGCCAGCAGCCATAGACAGGGTTCCTACAATGAGCAGTTCTTC. It yields the protein CASSHRQGSYNEQFF. The chain carries TRBV4-1 and TRBJ2-1; the match to TRBD1 covers 7 bases. Trimming took 3 bases from V and 1 from J; bases not matched to a gene: 3. CDR1 is MGHRA, CDR2 YSYEKL, per germline. The length of the CDR3 is 15 residues.

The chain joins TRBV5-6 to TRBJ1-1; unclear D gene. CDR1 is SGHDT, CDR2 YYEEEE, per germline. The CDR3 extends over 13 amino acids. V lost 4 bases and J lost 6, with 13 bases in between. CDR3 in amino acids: CASSLLMSPEAFF. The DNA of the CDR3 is TGTGCCAGCAGCCTTCTGATGAGTCCTGAAGCTTTCTTT.

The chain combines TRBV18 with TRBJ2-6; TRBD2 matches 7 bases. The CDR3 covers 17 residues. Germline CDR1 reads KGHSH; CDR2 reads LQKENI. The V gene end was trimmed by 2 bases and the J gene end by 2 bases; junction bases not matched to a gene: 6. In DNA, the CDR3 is TGTGCCAGCTCACCATGGGGGAGGGAGGCTGGGGCCAACGTCCTGACTTTC. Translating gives CASSPWGREAGANVLTF.

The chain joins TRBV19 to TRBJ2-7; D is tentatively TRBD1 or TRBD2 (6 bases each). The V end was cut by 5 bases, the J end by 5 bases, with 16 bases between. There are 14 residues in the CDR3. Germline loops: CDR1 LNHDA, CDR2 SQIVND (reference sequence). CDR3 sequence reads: CASSPRGGDNEQYV. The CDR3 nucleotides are TGTGCCAGTAGTCCCCGCGGAGGGGACAACGAGCAGTACGTC.

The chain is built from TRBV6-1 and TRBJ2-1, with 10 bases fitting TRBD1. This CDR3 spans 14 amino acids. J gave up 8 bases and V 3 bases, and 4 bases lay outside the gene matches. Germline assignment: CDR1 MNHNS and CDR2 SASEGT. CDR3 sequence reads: CASSEDRGWDEQFF. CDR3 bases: TGTGCCAGCAGTGAGGACAGGGGGTGGGATGAGCAGTTCTTC.

DNA of the CDR3: TGCGCCAGCAGACCAGGGGCAGGGCCCTCCTACGAGCAGTACGTC. This translates into CASRPGAGPSYEQYV. The J gene is TRBJ2-7, the V gene TRBV5-1, with D maybe TRBD1 (6 bases). Germline V gives CDR1 SGHRS, CDR2 YFSETQ. The CDR3 extends over 15 amino acids. The germline V and J ends were trimmed by 5 bases and 0 bases, with 15 bases remaining between them.

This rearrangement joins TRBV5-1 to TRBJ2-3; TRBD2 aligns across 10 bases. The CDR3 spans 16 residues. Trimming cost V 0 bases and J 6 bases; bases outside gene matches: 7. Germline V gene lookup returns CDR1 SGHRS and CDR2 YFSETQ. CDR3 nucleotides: TGCGCCAGCAGCTTGGTACCTAGCGGGGGTGATGATACGCAGTATTTT. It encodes CASSLVPSGGDDTQYF.

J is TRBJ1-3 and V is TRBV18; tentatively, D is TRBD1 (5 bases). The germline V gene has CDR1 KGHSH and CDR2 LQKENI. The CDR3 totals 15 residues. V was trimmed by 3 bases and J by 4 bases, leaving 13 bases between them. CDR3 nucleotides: TGTGCCAGCTCACCCCCGGGACTACCAGGAAACACCATATATTTT. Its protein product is CASSPPGLPGNTIYF.

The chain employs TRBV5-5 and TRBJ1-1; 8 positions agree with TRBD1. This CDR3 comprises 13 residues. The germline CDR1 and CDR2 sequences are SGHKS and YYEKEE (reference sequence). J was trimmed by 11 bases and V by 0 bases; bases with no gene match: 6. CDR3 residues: CASSLGGTGRAFF. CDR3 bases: TGTGCCAGCAGCTTGGGGGGGACAGGTAGGGCTTTCTTT.

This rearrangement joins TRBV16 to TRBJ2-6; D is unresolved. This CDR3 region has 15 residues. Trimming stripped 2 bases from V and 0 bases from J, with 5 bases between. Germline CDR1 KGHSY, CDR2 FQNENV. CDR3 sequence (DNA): TGTGCCAGCAGCCAAGACGGCTCTGGGGCCAACGTCCTGACTTTC. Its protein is CASSQDGSGANVLTF.

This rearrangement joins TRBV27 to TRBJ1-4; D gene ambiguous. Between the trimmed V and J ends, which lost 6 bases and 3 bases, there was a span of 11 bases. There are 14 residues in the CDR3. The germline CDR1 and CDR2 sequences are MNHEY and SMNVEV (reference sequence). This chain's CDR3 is CASSLDAANEKLFF. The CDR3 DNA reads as TGTGCCAGCAGCTTGGACGCGGCTAATGAAAAACTGTTTTTT.

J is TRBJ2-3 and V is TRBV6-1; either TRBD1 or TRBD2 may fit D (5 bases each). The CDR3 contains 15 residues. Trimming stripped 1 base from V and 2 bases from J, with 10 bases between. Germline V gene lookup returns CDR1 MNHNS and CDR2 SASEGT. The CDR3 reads CASSEGGYFTDTQYF. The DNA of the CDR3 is TGTGCCAGCAGTGAAGGGGGGTACTTCACAGATACGCAGTATTTT.

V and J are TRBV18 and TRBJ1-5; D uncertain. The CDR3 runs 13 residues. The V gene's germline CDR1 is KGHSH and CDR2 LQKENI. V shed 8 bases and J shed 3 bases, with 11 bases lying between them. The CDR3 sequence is CASRPGLNQPQHF. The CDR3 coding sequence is TGTGCCAGCCGTCCGGGCCTCAATCAGCCCCAGCATTTT.

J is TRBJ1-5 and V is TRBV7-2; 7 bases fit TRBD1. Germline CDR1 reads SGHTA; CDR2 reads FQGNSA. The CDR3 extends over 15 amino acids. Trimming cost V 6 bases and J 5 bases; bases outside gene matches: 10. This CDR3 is CASSSGQEDYQPQHF. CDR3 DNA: TGTGCCAGCAGTTCTGGACAGGAGGATTATCAGCCCCAGCATTTT.

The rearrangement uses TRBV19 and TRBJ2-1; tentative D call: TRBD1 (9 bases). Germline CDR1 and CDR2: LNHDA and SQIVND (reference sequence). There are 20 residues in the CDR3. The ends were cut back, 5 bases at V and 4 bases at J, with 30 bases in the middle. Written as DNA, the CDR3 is TGTGCCAGTAGTGCCCTCCCGGGACAGGGAACTAGCGGTGTTTACAATGAGCAGTTCTTC. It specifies CASSALPGQGTSGVYNEQFF.

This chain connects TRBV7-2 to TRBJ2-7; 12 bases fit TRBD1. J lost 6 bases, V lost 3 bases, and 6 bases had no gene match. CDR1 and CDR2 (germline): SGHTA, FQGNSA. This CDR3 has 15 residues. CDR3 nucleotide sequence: TGTGCCAGCAGCTTTTCCGGGACAGGGGGCTCCGAGCAGTACTTC. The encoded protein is CASSFSGTGGSEQYF.

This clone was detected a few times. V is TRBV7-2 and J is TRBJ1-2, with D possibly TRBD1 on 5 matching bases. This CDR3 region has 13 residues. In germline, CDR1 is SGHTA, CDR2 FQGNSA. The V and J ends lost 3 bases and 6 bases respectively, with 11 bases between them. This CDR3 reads CASSFQGIDGYTF. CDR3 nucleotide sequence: TGTGCCAGCAGCTTCCAGGGTATTGATGGCTACACCTTC.

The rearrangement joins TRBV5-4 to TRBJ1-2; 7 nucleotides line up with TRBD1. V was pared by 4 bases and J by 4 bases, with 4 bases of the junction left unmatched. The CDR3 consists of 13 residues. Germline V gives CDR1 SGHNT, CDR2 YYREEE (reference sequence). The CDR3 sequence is CASSPRGIYGYTF. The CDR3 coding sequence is TGTGCCAGCAGCCCCAGGGGGATCTATGGCTACACCTTC.